This paragraph covers one T cell receptor beta chain sequence. Its antigen is undetermined. The CDR3 runs to 17 residues. Germline values: CDR1 LNHDA, CDR2 SQIVND (reference sequence). Trimming left V 5 bases short and J 1 base short, with 15 bases between. The data are from a study of neoadjuvant nivolumab and ipilimumab in lung cancer. Broader study findings: Higher pretherapy blood TCR richness went with higher resected-tumor richness.

Only in-frame clones appear in the TCRdb table, and some are missing; sequencing was by immunoSEQ multiplex PCR. The top ten hold over 1.2% of the sample, which has 3,500 to 4,000 clones, 75% seen once. This TCR was recovered from an adult with non-small cell lung cancer. V and J are TRBV19 and TRBJ2-6, with D perhaps TRBD1 (6 bases). This specimen consisted of peripheral blood, obtained after neoadjuvant nivolumab, alone or with ipilimumab, at or shortly before surgery. The CDR3 region has the DNA TGTGCCAGTAGTCTCGGACAGCTACTGTCTGGGGCCAACGTCCTGACTTTC. Translating it yields CASSLGQLLSGANVLTF.